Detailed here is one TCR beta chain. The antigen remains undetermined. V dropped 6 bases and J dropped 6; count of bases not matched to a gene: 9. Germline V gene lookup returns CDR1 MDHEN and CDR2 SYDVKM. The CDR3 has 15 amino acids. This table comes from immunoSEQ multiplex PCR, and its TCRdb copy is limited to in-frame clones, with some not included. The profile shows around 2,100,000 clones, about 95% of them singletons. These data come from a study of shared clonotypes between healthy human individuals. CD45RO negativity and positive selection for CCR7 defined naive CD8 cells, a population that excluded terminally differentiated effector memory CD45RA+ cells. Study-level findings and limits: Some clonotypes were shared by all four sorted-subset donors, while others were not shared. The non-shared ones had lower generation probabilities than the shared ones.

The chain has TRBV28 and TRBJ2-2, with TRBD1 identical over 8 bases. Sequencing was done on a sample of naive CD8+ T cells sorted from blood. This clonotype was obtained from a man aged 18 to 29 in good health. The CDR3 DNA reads TGTGCCAGCAGAAACCTGGACAGGGACGCCGGGGAGCTGTTTTTT. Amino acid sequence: CASRNLDRDAGELFF.